This T cell receptor (beta chain) appears in the sequencing data of a study of tumor-infiltrating lymphocytes in glioblastoma multiforme. The study, taken as a whole, reports: Just one glioblastoma patient contributed to the TCR-mutation comparison.

Germline CDR1 is DFQATT and CDR2 is SNEGSKA (reference sequence). This CDR3 contains 15 residues. Three nested ARM-PCR rounds with V-beta and C-beta primers built TCRB libraries. TCRdb processed the multiplex PCR reads anew with MiXCR; each CDR3 protein has one entry. The table has about 9,600 distinct CDR3 sequences, just over 65% seen once. Concerning this clonotype: Its cognate antigen is unknown. At one boundary the junction diverges from the germline segment, which might be a read error.

The origin of this receptor is a male donor with glioblastoma. Sequenced material: brain tumor tissue. The chain couples TRBV20-1 to TRBJ2-7; TRBD2 might be the D (6 bases). CDR3 protein: CSARGGTSEGYEQYF. CDR3 DNA sequence: TGCAGTGCTAGAGGAGGGACTTCGGAGGGTTACGAGCAATACTTT.